One and the same sample provided the 24 T cell receptor beta chains below, sequenced in a study of response to subunit inactivated influenza vaccine. One entry per CDR3 protein, called by TCRdb with MiXCR from the RT-PCR reads. The data hold under 950,000 distinct CDR3 sequences, with about 20% observed a single time. The material sequenced was PBMCs from blood, taken about 5 days after vaccination. The receptors stem from a man aged 50-59 years who received an inactivated influenza vaccine.

The V gene is TRBV12-3 or TRBV12-4, the J gene TRBJ2-4, with 11 bases that match TRBD2. The CDR3 spans 15 residues. Trimming removed 3 bases from V and 7 bases from J; junction bases left unmatched: 5. CDR3 region: CASSFFSGRANIQYF. CDR3 bases: TGTGCCAGCAGTTTTTTTAGCGGGAGGGCCAACATTCAGTACTTC.

The chain has TRBV5-1 and TRBJ1-2; D gene unclear. The CDR3 has 12 residues. The V gene's germline CDR1 is SGHRS and CDR2 YFSETQ. The germline V and J ends were trimmed by 2 bases and 8 bases, with 10 bases remaining between them. This CDR3 reads CASSFGEGGYTF. The CDR3 nucleotides are TGCGCCAGCAGCTTCGGGGAAGGCGGCTACACCTTC.

This clonotype was recorded a few times. J is TRBJ2-3 and V is TRBV6-2 or TRBV6-3, with 9 positions matching TRBD2. The CDR3 runs 18 residues. The V and J ends lost 5 bases and 0 bases, in that order; junction bases with no gene match: 12. Germline CDR1 is MNHEY and CDR2 is SVGEGT. CDR3 in amino acids: CASSRLGGLASSTDTQYF. The CDR3 coding sequence is TGTGCCAGCAGTCGCCTCGGGGGACTAGCATCTAGCACAGATACGCAGTATTTT.

This clonotype has a handful of counts. V usage is TRBV5-1 and J usage is TRBJ1-2; D not resolved. The CDR3 is 13 residues long. Germline-derived CDR1 and CDR2 are SGHRS and YFSETQ. Trimming took 2 bases from V and 3 from J, leaving 8 bases between them. CDR3 sequence reads: CASSFVQDYGYTF. CDR3 coding DNA: TGCGCCAGCAGCTTCGTCCAGGACTATGGCTACACCTTC. Together with reference TRBV5-1 and TRBJ1-2, the CDR3 gives the full variable domain: KAGVTQTPRYLIKTRGQQVTLSCSPISGHRSVSWYQQTPGQGLQFLFEYFSETQRNKGNFPGRFSGRQFSNSRSEMNVSTLELGDSALYLCASSFVQDYGYTFGSGTRLTVV.

This clonotype was seen a few times. The chain recombines TRBV7-9 with TRBJ1-1, with D possibly matching TRBD1 (5 bases). V was trimmed by 3 bases and J by 7 bases, leaving 15 bases between them. The CDR3 extends over 14 amino acids. Germline V lookup: CDR1 SEHNR, CDR2 FQNEAQ (reference sequence). CDR3 bases: TGTGCCAGCAGCTTGTCAGTCCTGGGGGGTGAAGCTTTCTTT. Protein product: CASSLSVLGGEAFF. The variable domain in full, completed from reference TRBV7-9 and TRBJ1-1, reads DTGVSQNPRHKITKRGQNVTFRCDPISEHNRLYWYRQTLGQGPEFLTYFQNEAQLEKSRLLSDRFSAERPKGSFSTLEIQRTEQGDSAMYLCASSLSVLGGEAFFGQGTRLTVV.

The table lists this clonotype with a few counts. This chain uses TRBV4-3 with TRBJ2-3; no firm D call. Trimming left V 0 bases short and J 3 bases short, with 10 bases between. The germline V gene encodes CDR1 LGHNA and CDR2 YSLEER. The CDR3 spans 15 residues. CDR3 coding DNA: TGCGCCAGCAGCCAAGATCAGTCAGCGACAGATACGCAGTATTTT. It is translated as CASSQDQSATDTQYF.

This rearrangement joins TRBV20-1 to TRBJ2-3, with a weak D call TRBD2 (6 bases). V lost 6 bases and J lost 5, with 15 bases in between. The CDR3 is 13 residues long. Germline V gene sequence: CDR1 DFQATT, CDR2 SNEGSKA (reference sequence). The CDR3, as DNA: TGCAGTGCCAGCGGCGGGACGATAGATACGCAGTATTTT. Amino acids: CSASGGTIDTQYF.

The table lists this clonotype with a few counts. The chain carries TRBV6-1 and TRBJ1-5; D unresolved. Germline CDR1 and CDR2: MNHNS and SASEGT. The CDR3 runs to 13 residues. The V end was cut by 4 bases, the J end by 4 bases, with 8 bases between. CDR3: CASSAARNQPQHF. In DNA form, the CDR3 reads TGTGCCAGCAGTGCCGCCAGGAATCAGCCCCAGCATTTT.

The gene calls are TRBV20-1 and TRBJ2-7, with D possibly matching TRBD1 (5 bases). Deletions cut 4 bases from V and 2 bases from J, with 12 bases between. Germline CDR1 DFQATT, CDR2 SNEGSKA (reference sequence). The CDR3 contains 13 residues. CDR3 bases: TGCAGTGCTACCATGGGGCGGCCCTACGAGCAGTACTTC. It translates to CSATMGRPYEQYF.

The chain couples TRBV12-3 or TRBV12-4 to TRBJ1-3; D uncertain. V was shortened by 2 bases and J by 0 bases, with 23 bases between the two germline ends. The CDR3 has 20 residues. In DNA form, the CDR3 reads TGTGCCAGCAGTTTAATGCTTGGTGGCAGCCGCCGAGCCTCTGGAAACACCATATATTTT. Protein product: CASSLMLGGSRRASGNTIYF.

This clonotype was observed many times. The chain employs TRBV12-3 or TRBV12-4 and TRBJ1-5; D ambiguous. V was cut by 3 bases and J by 8 bases, with 11 bases left in between. CDR3 size: 13 residues. CDR3 loop: CASSLTRSEPQHF. The CDR3 coding sequence is TGTGCCAGCAGTTTGACGCGTTCGGAGCCCCAGCATTTT.

This clonotype was counted only a few times. This chain uses TRBV12-3 or TRBV12-4 with TRBJ1-2, with D perhaps TRBD1 (5 bases). The CDR3 sequence is 14 residues long. Trimming stripped 8 bases from V and 3 bases from J, with 16 bases between. CDR3 in DNA: TGTGCCAGCTCCCTCGCGGGGGGAGACTATGGCTACACCTTC. Protein: CASSLAGGDYGYTF.

For the CDR3, the DNA is TGCGCCAGCAGCCAAGATTTCTCTGGGGCTGGTGAAGCTTTCTTT. It is translated as CASSQDFSGAGEAFF. The chain employs TRBV4-3 and TRBJ1-1; a weak D match, TRBD1 (5 bases). The germline V and J ends were trimmed by 0 bases and 7 bases, with 15 bases remaining between them. The CDR3 consists of 15 residues. CDR1 and CDR2 from the germline V gene are LGHNA and YSLEER.

The chain links TRBV20-1 to TRBJ2-7; D might be TRBD1 (6 bases). This CDR3 has 14 amino acids. Germline assignment: CDR1 DFQATT and CDR2 SNEGSKA (reference sequence). Deletions cut 6 bases from V and 6 bases from J, with 21 bases between. The CDR3 here is CSAPLQGSGVEQYF. The CDR3 DNA reads TGCAGTGCGCCCCTGCAGGGGTCAGGGGTCGAGCAGTACTTC.

The gene calls are TRBV12-3 or TRBV12-4 and TRBJ1-3; 7 bases match TRBD1. The CDR3 is 16 residues long. V shed 3 bases and J 0 bases; nucleotides not matched to a gene: 5. Here the CDR3 DNA reads TGTGCCAGCAGTTTCTCGACAGGGTTCTCTGGAAACACCATATATTTT. Encoded protein: CASSFSTGFSGNTIYF.

The rearrangement joins TRBV20-1 to TRBJ2-7, with a weak D call TRBD2 (5 bases). V dropped 6 bases and J dropped 7 bases, with 19 bases sitting between them. This CDR3 has 13 amino acids. Germline V gene data show CDR1 as DFQATT and CDR2 as SNEGSKA (reference sequence). CDR3 amino acids: CSAQKGPSGEQYF. DNA of the CDR3: TGCAGTGCCCAAAAGGGTCCCTCGGGGGAGCAGTACTTC.

This clonotype was counted at least ten times. The chain employs TRBV7-3 and TRBJ2-2, with a weak D call TRBD1 (6 bases). The germline V gene encodes CDR1 SGHTA and CDR2 FQGTGA. The CDR3 is 16 residues long. The V and J ends lost 1 base and 5 bases respectively, with 14 bases between them. CDR3: CASSLMGRGGTGELFF. The CDR3 bases are TGTGCCAGCAGCTTAATGGGCAGGGGCGGAACCGGGGAGCTGTTTTTT.

Worth noting for this clonotype: The conserved final phenylalanine or tryptophan is absent from the CDR3, which likely points to a read error. The rearrangement links TRBV12-3 or TRBV12-4 to TRBJ2-3; 10 bases line up with TRBD2. The CDR3 length is 15 residues. J lost 1 base, V lost 5 bases, and 3 bases had no gene match. CDR3: CASSPGTSGTDTQYC. The CDR3 DNA follows: TGTGCCAGCAGTCCAGGGACTAGCGGCACAGATACGCAGTATTGT.

This clonotype was observed a handful of times. The V and J genes are TRBV3-1 and TRBJ2-7; TRBD1 aligns across 8 bases. CDR3 length equals 15 residues. V shed 4 bases and J 6 bases; nucleotides not matched to a gene: 11. Germline CDR1 reads LGHDT; CDR2 reads YNNKEL (reference sequence). The CDR3 bases are TGTGCCAGCAGCCTTATTGGGGGACAGGCCTTCGAGCAGTACTTC. This codes for CASSLIGGQAFEQYF.

This clonotype was detected ten times or more. The rearrangement joins TRBV2 to TRBJ1-2; 8 bases align to TRBD1. The junction had 10 bases not matched to a gene; V was cut back by 6 bases and J by 4 bases. This CDR3 contains 15 residues. CDR1 is SNHLY, CDR2 FYNNEI, per germline. CDR3 sequence (DNA): TGTGCCAGCAGGAGCGGGACAGGAGCCTTCTATGGCTACACCTTC. Protein sequence: CASRSGTGAFYGYTF. Combining the CDR3 with reference TRBV2 and TRBJ1-2 gives the whole variable domain EPEVTQTPSHQVTQMGQEVILRCVPISNHLYFYWYRQILGQKVEFLVSFYNNEISEKSEIFDDQFSVERPDGSNFTLKIRSTKLEDSAMYFCASRSGTGAFYGYTFGSGTRLTVV.

This clonotype was counted only a few times. The V call is TRBV12-3 or TRBV12-4, the J call TRBJ2-2; TRBD2 might be the D (5 bases). This CDR3 contains 15 residues. The V and J ends lost 5 bases and 5 bases respectively, with 15 bases between them. The chain's CDR3 is CASSTRLGITGELFF. CDR3 coding DNA: TGTGCCAGCAGTACCCGGCTCGGGATTACCGGGGAGCTGTTTTTT.

This clonotype was found a few times. This chain uses TRBV4-3 with TRBJ2-7, with D perhaps TRBD1 or TRBD2 (5 bases each). The germline V gene encodes CDR1 LGHNA and CDR2 YSLEER. Deletions cut 0 bases from V and 6 bases from J, with 6 bases between. The CDR3 consists of 12 residues. The CDR3 nucleotides are TGCGCCAGCAGCCAAGATGGGGGCGAGCAGTACTTC. Residues: CASSQDGGEQYF.

The J gene is TRBJ1-4, the V gene TRBV10-2; no clear D gene. This CDR3 is built from 12 residues. Germline V gene lookup returns CDR1 WSHSY and CDR2 SAAADI. V was shortened by 0 bases and J by 13 bases, with 9 bases between the two germline ends. This CDR3 is CASSESKVGLFF. The CDR3 nucleotides read TGCGCCAGCAGTGAGTCCAAAGTGGGACTGTTTTTT.

This clonotype was seen a handful of times. The V gene is TRBV27, the J gene TRBJ2-7, with a tentative D call TRBD2 (5 bases). The CDR3 loop spans 15 amino acids. V lost 2 bases and J 3 bases, leaving 14 bases between the germline ends. CDR1 is MNHEY, CDR2 SMNVEV, per germline (reference sequence). CDR3 residues: CASSLRPQRDYEQYF. In nucleotides, the CDR3 is TGTGCCAGCAGTTTACGGCCGCAGAGGGACTACGAGCAGTACTTC.